This entry lists 13 T cell receptor beta chains sequenced from one sample in a study of T cell repertoires in cytomegalovirus infection. One entry per CDR3 protein, called by TCRdb with MiXCR from the reads. The sample holds around 530,000 distinct CDR3 sequences; approximately 26% are singletons and the top ten take roughly 13%. Sample: PBMCs. These receptor sequences come from a human donor in good health (CMV status not recorded). Some clones in this sample may be carry-over from other donors' samples.

This clonotype has a handful of counts. V and J are TRBV7-2 and TRBJ1-5; D is possibly TRBD1 (5 bases). The CDR3 loop spans 15 amino acids. The germline V gene has CDR1 SGHTA and CDR2 FQGNSA. The V and J ends lost 5 bases and 9 bases respectively, with 20 bases between them. CDR3 sequence reads: CASSESGTWGVPQHF. In nucleotides, the CDR3 is TGTGCCAGCAGCGAATCCGGGACCTGGGGTGTGCCCCAGCATTTT.

The chain links TRBV6-6 to TRBJ2-3; 13 nucleotides agree with TRBD2. The V and J ends lost 6 bases and 0 bases, in that order; junction bases with no gene match: 6. CDR3 length equals 17 residues. Per germline, CDR1 MNHNY and CDR2 SVGAGI (reference sequence). DNA of the CDR3: TGTGCCAGCAGACTAGCGGGAGGGTCCTTTAGCACAGATACGCAGTATTTT. Translation: CASRLAGGSFSTDTQYF.

The chain couples TRBV10-2 to TRBJ2-7, with a possible D match to TRBD2 (5 bases). This CDR3 has 12 residues. The germline V gene encodes CDR1 WSHSY and CDR2 SAAADI. V shed 7 bases and J shed 0 bases, with 7 bases lying between them. CDR3 nucleotides: TGCGCCAGCACGGGGAACTCCTACGAGCAGTACTTC. Its translation is CASTGNSYEQYF.

Remarks on this clonotype: No conserved phenylalanine or tryptophan is present at the end of the CDR3, so a read error is the likely explanation. The chain joins TRBV11-3 to TRBJ1-1; maybe TRBD1 (6 bases). CDR1 is SGHNT, CDR2 YENEEA, per germline. The CDR3 is made up of 16 amino acids. V lost 5 bases and J lost 2, with 18 bases in between. CDR3 coding DNA: TGTGCCAGCAGCGGGGGGTCGGGGGGCTTCAACACTGAAGCTTTCCTT. This gives the protein CASSGGSGGFNTEAFL.

The chain has TRBV11-2 and TRBJ2-7; no clear D. V shed 2 bases and J shed 2 bases, with 7 bases lying between them. Germline assignment: CDR1 SGHAT and CDR2 FQNNGV. This CDR3 contains 13 residues. CDR3 in amino acids: CASSLSTTYEQYV. CDR3 nucleotide sequence: TGTGCCAGCAGCTTATCGACGACCTACGAGCAGTACGTC.

V and J are TRBV6-5 and TRBJ2-7; D not certain. Trimming left V 0 bases short and J 3 bases short, with 15 bases between. The CDR3 loop spans 16 amino acids. The germline CDR1 and CDR2 sequences are MNHEY and SVGAGI. In DNA, the CDR3 is TGTGCCAGCAGTTACTCGAATTTGGCTGACAACTACGAGCAGTACTTC. Translated, it gives CASSYSNLADNYEQYF.

CDR3 sequence: CASSYSLLGKPTSGRPQETQYF. DNA of the CDR3: TGTGCCAGCAGTTATAGTTTATTAGGGAAGCCCACTAGCGGGAGGCCTCAAGAGACCCAGTACTTC. The genes are TRBV6-5 and TRBJ2-5, with 12 bases lining up with TRBD2. With 3 bases clipped from V and 2 bases from J, the junction kept 22 bases outside the gene matches. Germline lookup yields CDR1 MNHEY and CDR2 SVGAGI. CDR3 length: 22 amino acids.

This clonotype was seen more than once but under ten times. The rearrangement uses TRBV28 and TRBJ2-5; the D is unclear. The CDR3 loop spans 18 amino acids. Germline V gene lookup returns CDR1 MDHEN and CDR2 SYDVKM. The V and J ends lost 5 bases and 0 bases respectively, with 22 bases between them. The CDR3 region is CASSPIPLAWEDQETQYF. The CDR3 DNA is TGTGCCAGCAGTCCGATACCGCTGGCCTGGGAAGACCAAGAGACCCAGTACTTC.

As concerns this clonotype: Since a much larger clone is just one base distant, this may be a read error. This chain joins TRBV7-2 and TRBJ1-5; D is uncertain. The CDR3 length is 13 residues. Germline V gives CDR1 SGHTA, CDR2 FQGNSA. The CDR3 reads CASSFDGNQPRHF. CDR3 nucleotides: TGTGCCAGCAGCTTTGACGGCAATCAGCCCCGGCATTTT.

The rearrangement joins TRBV7-9 to TRBJ2-5; D is ambiguous. V was shortened by 3 bases and J by 2 bases, with 10 bases between the two germline ends. This CDR3 contains 14 residues. The V gene's germline CDR1 is SEHNR and CDR2 FQNEAQ (reference sequence). This chain's CDR3 is CASSFIGGQETQYF. DNA for the CDR3: TGTGCCAGCAGCTTCATTGGCGGACAAGAGACCCAGTACTTC.

This clonotype occurred a few times. Here the CDR3 DNA reads TGTGCCAGCAGTTGGACGTCAGATACGCAGTATTTT. Translated: CASSWTSDTQYF. The chain has TRBV6-2 or TRBV6-3 and TRBJ2-3; D ambiguous. This CDR3 has 12 residues. From germline, CDR1 is MNHEY and CDR2 SVGEGT. Between the trimmed V and J ends, which lost 4 bases and 4 bases, there was a span of 6 bases.

The rearrangement joins TRBV6-2 or TRBV6-3 to TRBJ2-1, with 15 nucleotides matching TRBD2. Germline V gene data show CDR1 as MNHEY and CDR2 as SVGEGT. The CDR3 contains 15 residues. Trimming took 7 bases from V and 8 from J; bases not matched to a gene: 6. CDR3 bases: TGTGCCAGCAAATGGACTAGCGGGAGGGGGGATGAGCAGTTCTTC. Translated: CASKWTSGRGDEQFF.

This clonotype occurred many times. The chain employs TRBV7-3 and TRBJ2-7; no definite D call. CDR1 and CDR2 (germline): SGHTA, FQGTGA. Trimming took off 1 base at V and 6 bases at J, with 7 bases between the two ends. The CDR3 is 12 residues long. Here the CDR3 DNA reads TGTGCCAGCAGCTTAAACGGCCGCGAGCAGTACTTC. This sequence encodes CASSLNGREQYF. Together with reference TRBV7-3 and TRBJ2-7, the CDR3 gives the full variable domain: GAGVSQTPSNKVTEKGKYVELRCDPISGHTALYWYRQSLGQGPEFLIYFQGTGAADDSGLPNDRFFAVRPEGSVSTLKIQRTERGDSAVYLCASSLNGREQYFGPGTRLTVT.